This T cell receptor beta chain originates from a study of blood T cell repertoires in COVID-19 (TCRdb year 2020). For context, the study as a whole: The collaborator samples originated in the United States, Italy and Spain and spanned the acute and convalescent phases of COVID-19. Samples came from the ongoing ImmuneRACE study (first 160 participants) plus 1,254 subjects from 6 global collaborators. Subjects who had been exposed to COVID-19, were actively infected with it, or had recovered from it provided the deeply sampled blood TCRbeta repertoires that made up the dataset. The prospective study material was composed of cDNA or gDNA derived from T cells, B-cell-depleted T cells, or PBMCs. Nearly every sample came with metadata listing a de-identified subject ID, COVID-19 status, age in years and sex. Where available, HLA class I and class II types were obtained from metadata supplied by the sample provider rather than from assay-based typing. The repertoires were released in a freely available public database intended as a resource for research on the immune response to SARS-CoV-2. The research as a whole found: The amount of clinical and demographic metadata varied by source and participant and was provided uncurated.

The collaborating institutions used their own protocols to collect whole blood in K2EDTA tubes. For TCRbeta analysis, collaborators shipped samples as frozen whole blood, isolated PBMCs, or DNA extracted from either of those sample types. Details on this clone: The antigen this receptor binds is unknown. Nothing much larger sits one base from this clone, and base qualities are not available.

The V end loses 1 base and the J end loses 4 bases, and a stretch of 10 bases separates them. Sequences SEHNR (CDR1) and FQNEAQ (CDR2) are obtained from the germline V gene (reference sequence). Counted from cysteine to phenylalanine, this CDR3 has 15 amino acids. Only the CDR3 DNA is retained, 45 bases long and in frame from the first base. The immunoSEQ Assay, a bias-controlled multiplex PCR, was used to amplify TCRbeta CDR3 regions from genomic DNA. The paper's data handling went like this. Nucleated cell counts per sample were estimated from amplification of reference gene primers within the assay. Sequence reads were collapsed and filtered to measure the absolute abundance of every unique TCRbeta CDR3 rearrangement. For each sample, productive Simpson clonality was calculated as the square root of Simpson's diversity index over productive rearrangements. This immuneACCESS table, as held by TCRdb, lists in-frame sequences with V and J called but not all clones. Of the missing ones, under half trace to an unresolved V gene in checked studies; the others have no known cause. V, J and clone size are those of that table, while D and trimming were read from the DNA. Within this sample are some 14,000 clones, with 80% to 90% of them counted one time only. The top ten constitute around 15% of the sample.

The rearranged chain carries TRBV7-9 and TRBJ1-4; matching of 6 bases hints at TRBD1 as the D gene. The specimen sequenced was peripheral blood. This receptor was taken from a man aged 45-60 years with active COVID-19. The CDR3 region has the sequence CASSLETGSNEKLFF. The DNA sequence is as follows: TGTGCCAGCAGCTTAGAAACAGGGAGTAATGAAAAACTGTTTTTT.